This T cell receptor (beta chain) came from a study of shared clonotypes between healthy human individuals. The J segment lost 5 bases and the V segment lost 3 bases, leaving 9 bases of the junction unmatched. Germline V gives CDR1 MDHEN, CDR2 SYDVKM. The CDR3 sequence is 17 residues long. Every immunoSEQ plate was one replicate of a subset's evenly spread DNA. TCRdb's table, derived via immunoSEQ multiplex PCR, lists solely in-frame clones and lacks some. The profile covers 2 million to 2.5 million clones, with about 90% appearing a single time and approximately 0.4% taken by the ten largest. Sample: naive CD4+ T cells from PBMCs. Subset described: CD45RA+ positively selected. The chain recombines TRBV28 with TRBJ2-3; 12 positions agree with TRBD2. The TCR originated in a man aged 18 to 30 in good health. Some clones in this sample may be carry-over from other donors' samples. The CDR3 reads CASSFLLAGGPRDTQYF. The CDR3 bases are TGTGCCAGCAGTTTTTTGCTAGCGGGAGGGCCTCGAGATACGCAGTATTTT.